Following are 29 T cell receptor beta chains from one sample sequenced in a study of blood T cell repertoires in COVID-19. The repertoire was sequenced with immunoSEQ multiplex PCR; TCRdb's copy has only in-frame clones and lacks some. The sample includes roughly 60,000 clones, over 75% seen only once; the top ten take approximately 4%. The specimen was peripheral blood. The receptors stem from a human donor in a cohort sampled during active COVID-19.

This chain uses TRBV2 with TRBJ1-4; 7 bases match TRBD1. The germline V gene has CDR1 SNHLY and CDR2 FYNNEI. V trimming: 7 bases; J trimming: 5 bases; junction bases outside the gene matches: 4. The CDR3 totals 13 residues. This CDR3 is CASIAGGNEKLFF. The DNA for the CDR3 is TGTGCCAGCATAGCAGGGGGAAATGAAAAACTGTTTTTT. The full variable domain, its missing parts supplied by reference TRBV2 and TRBJ1-4, is EPEVTQTPSHQVTQMGQEVILRCVPISNHLYFYWYRQILGQKVEFLVSFYNNEISEKSEIFDDQFSVERPDGSNFTLKIRSTKLEDSAMYFCASIAGGNEKLFFGSGTQLSVL.

The V gene is TRBV4-3, the J gene TRBJ2-1; possible D gene TRBD2, 6 bases. The germline V gene encodes CDR1 LGHNA and CDR2 YSLEER. The CDR3 extends over 15 amino acids. V dropped 4 bases and J dropped 9 bases, with 19 bases sitting between them. Written as DNA, the CDR3 is TGCGCCAGCAGCCCCTGGCGGGGTCCTGGGTTTGAGCAGTTCTTC. This gives the protein CASSPWRGPGFEQFF.

The rearrangement uses TRBV4-3 and TRBJ1-1; D is unclear. Germline V gene data show CDR1 as LGHNA and CDR2 as YSLEER. The CDR3 covers 13 residues. Trimming took off 6 bases at V and 1 base at J, with 9 bases between the two ends. The CDR3 is CASSLSQNTEAFF. DNA of the CDR3: TGCGCCAGCAGTCTCTCACAGAACACTGAAGCTTTCTTT.

The chain combines TRBV11-2 with TRBJ2-7, with 9 positions matching TRBD2. The V and J ends lost 6 bases and 3 bases, in that order; junction bases with no gene match: 18. The CDR3 runs to 18 residues. Germline CDR1 reads SGHAT; CDR2 reads FQNNGV. CDR3: CASSLPLVPRLADYEQYF. The CDR3 DNA is TGTGCCAGCAGTCTACCCCTCGTGCCACGACTAGCGGACTACGAGCAGTACTTC.

The chain uses TRBV4-3 and TRBJ2-3; the match to TRBD2 covers 15 bases. This CDR3 comprises 18 residues. Germline V gene sequence: CDR1 LGHNA, CDR2 YSLEER. V lost 2 bases to trimming and J lost 2 bases; unmatched junction nucleotides: 5. DNA of the CDR3: TGCGCCAGCAGCCAATGGACTAGCGGGAGGGCCTCCACAGATACGCAGTATTTT. Amino acid sequence: CASSQWTSGRASTDTQYF.

The V gene is TRBV6-1, the J gene TRBJ1-4; 10 nucleotides line up with TRBD1. After removal of 4 bases from V and 8 bases from J, the junction contained 10 bases not matched to a gene. The CDR3 loop spans 16 amino acids. Germline V gene data show CDR1 as MNHNS and CDR2 as SASEGT. DNA of the CDR3: TGTGCCAGCAGTGCCCTGCACGGGACAGGGGACGAAAAACTGTTTTTT. Protein sequence: CASSALHGTGDEKLFF.

The chain is built from TRBV11-2 and TRBJ1-4; 9 bases fit TRBD1. CDR3 size: 16 residues. CDR1 and CDR2 (germline): SGHAT, FQNNGV. The ends lost 5 bases at V and 4 bases at J; junction bases unmatched: 8. The CDR3 DNA sequence: TGTGCCAGCAGCCGGGACAGGGCCCTAATTAATGAAAAACTGTTTTTT. The encoded protein is CASSRDRALINEKLFF.

This clone came up a few times. This chain joins TRBV24-1 and TRBJ2-3; possible D gene TRBD2, 5 bases. V gave up 5 bases and J gave up 6 bases, with 14 bases separating them. The germline gives CDR1 KGHDR, CDR2 SFDVKD. The CDR3 loop spans 14 amino acids. This chain's CDR3 is CATSGARGLDTQYF. For the CDR3, the DNA is TGTGCCACCAGTGGTGCAAGAGGGCTGGATACGCAGTATTTT.

The chain recombines TRBV6-1 with TRBJ2-3; 12 positions match TRBD2. The CDR3 totals 18 residues. CDR1 and CDR2 (germline): MNHNS, SASEGT. Trimming took 0 bases from V and 0 from J; bases not matched to a gene: 4. The CDR3 here is CASSEARGLAGSTDTQYF. In DNA form, the CDR3 reads TGTGCCAGCAGTGAAGCGCGAGGACTAGCGGGGAGCACAGATACGCAGTATTTT.

The DNA of the CDR3 is TGTGCCAGCAGCGAAGGACAGGGGCTTAATGAAAAACTGTTTTTT. Amino acid sequence: CASSEGQGLNEKLFF. The chain links TRBV9 to TRBJ1-4; 9 positions agree with TRBD1. CDR3 length: 15 residues. CDR1 SGDLS and CDR2 YYNGEE come from the germline V gene. V shed 3 bases, J shed 4 bases, and the junction held 4 bases outside the gene matches.

V usage is TRBV7-6 and J usage is TRBJ2-7; 9 nucleotides agree with TRBD1. The germline V gene encodes CDR1 SGHVS and CDR2 FNYEAQ. CDR3 length: 15 amino acids. Losses at the gene ends were 0 bases for V and 6 bases for J; bases not matched to a gene: 6. The CDR3 nucleotides are TGTGCCAGCAGCTTAGCGGGGGACAGGGTGTCCGAGCAGTACTTC. This encodes CASSLAGDRVSEQYF. Full variable domain (outside the CDR3, taken from reference TRBV7-6 and TRBJ2-7): GAGVSQSPRYKVTKRGQDVALRCDPISGHVSLYWYRQALGQGPEFLTYFNYEAQQDKSGLPNDRFSAERPEGSISTLTIQRTEQRDSAMYRCASSLAGDRVSEQYFGPGTRLTVT.

V gene TRBV6-5 combines with J gene TRBJ2-3; 11 bases fit TRBD2. The CDR3 covers 15 residues. Germline loops: CDR1 MNHEY, CDR2 SVGAGI. V shed 7 bases and J 6 bases; nucleotides not matched to a gene: 9. The CDR3, as DNA: TGTGCCAGCAACAATCTAGCGGGGGGTGTTGATACGCAGTATTTT. It translates to CASNNLAGGVDTQYF.

This clone has just a few counts. V usage is TRBV3-1 (or the pseudogene TRBV3-2) and J usage is TRBJ1-5; D is uncertain. This CDR3 spans 12 amino acids. Trimming stripped 3 bases from V and 3 bases from J, with 3 bases between. CDR1 is LGHDT and CDR2 is YNNKEL in the germline V gene (reference sequence). The CDR3: CASSHFNQPQHF. The CDR3 nucleotides read TGTGCCAGCAGCCACTTCAATCAGCCCCAGCATTTT.

The chain joins TRBV5-5 to TRBJ2-7; D is unresolved. The germline V gene encodes CDR1 SGHKS and CDR2 YYEKEE (reference sequence). Trimming removed 4 bases at V and 7 bases at J, with 12 bases between. The CDR3 contains 12 residues. The CDR3 spells CASSLTRWEQYF. CDR3 coding DNA: TGTGCCAGCAGCCTCACCCGGTGGGAGCAGTACTTC.

This sequence joins TRBV10-3 and TRBJ1-2; 8 bases align to TRBD1. The germline gives CDR1 ENHRY, CDR2 SYGVKD. With V trimmed by 9 bases and J by 8 bases, 11 bases remained unmatched. The CDR3 runs to 13 residues. In DNA, the CDR3 is TGTGCCATAGGAGAACAGGGGGAAAGGGGCTACACCTTC. Protein product: CAIGEQGERGYTF.

The chain uses TRBV4-1 and TRBJ2-7; D not resolved. This CDR3 comprises 13 residues. From germline, CDR1 is MGHRA and CDR2 YSYEKL. V dropped 2 bases and J dropped 2 bases, with 7 bases sitting between them. The CDR3 loop reads CASSQMTPYEQYF. The CDR3 nucleotides are TGCGCCAGCAGCCAAATGACACCCTACGAGCAGTACTTC.

The V gene is TRBV5-1, the J gene TRBJ2-5, with 7 positions matching TRBD2. The CDR3 totals 13 residues. The germline CDR1 and CDR2 sequences are SGHRS and YFSETQ. Trimming cost V 4 bases and J 2 bases; bases outside gene matches: 2. This chain's CDR3 is CASSKGLQETQYF. For the CDR3, the DNA is TGCGCCAGCAGCAAGGGACTACAAGAGACCCAGTACTTC.

The chain links TRBV12-3 or TRBV12-4 to TRBJ1-2; D unclear. V lost 8 bases and J lost 2, with 12 bases in between. This CDR3 contains 13 residues. The CDR3 DNA follows: TGTGCCAGCCGAGGGATGGAGAACTATGGCTACACCTTC. It encodes CASRGMENYGYTF.

The J gene is TRBJ2-5, the V gene TRBV2; 10 bases map to TRBD1. Per germline, CDR1 SNHLY and CDR2 FYNNEI. The CDR3 runs to 13 residues. V lost 6 bases, J lost 7 bases, and 5 bases stayed unmatched. CDR3 protein: CASSAGTGATQYF. The CDR3 DNA is TGTGCCAGCAGCGCCGGGACAGGGGCGACCCAGTACTTC.

The V and J genes are TRBV6-6 and TRBJ2-2; maybe TRBD2 (6 bases). CDR3 size: 16 residues. CDR1 MNHNY and CDR2 SVGAGI come from the germline V gene (reference sequence). The germline V and J ends were trimmed by 2 bases and 0 bases, with 10 bases remaining between them. The chain's CDR3 is CASSYRGAPNTGELFF. The DNA for the CDR3 is TGTGCCAGCAGTTACCGCGGGGCGCCGAACACCGGGGAGCTGTTTTTT.

The rearrangement links TRBV10-1 to TRBJ2-2, with 8 bases aligning to TRBD1. This CDR3 is built from 13 residues. V lost 9 bases to trimming and J lost 4 bases; unmatched junction nucleotides: 4. Germline assignment: CDR1 WNHNN and CDR2 SYGVQD (reference sequence). In nucleotides, the CDR3 is TGCGCCAGTTCAGGGGGCGGCACCGGGGAGCTGTTTTTT. It specifies CASSGGGTGELFF.

The J gene is TRBJ1-1, the V gene TRBV5-1, with 10 bases fitting TRBD1. Germline V gene sequence: CDR1 SGHRS, CDR2 YFSETQ. The CDR3 contains 15 residues. V lost 2 bases, J lost 4 bases, and 5 bases stayed unmatched. CDR3 in DNA: TGCGCCAGCAGCTTAGAGGGGACAGGGGCCACTGAAGCTTTCTTT. This sequence encodes CASSLEGTGATEAFF.

The rearrangement uses TRBV11-2 and TRBJ2-3; 8 bases align to TRBD2. J was trimmed by 1 base and V by 3 bases; bases with no gene match: 3. The CDR3 has 15 residues. In germline, CDR1 is SGHAT, CDR2 FQNNGV. Written as DNA, the CDR3 is TGTGCCAGCAGCTTGGGTAGCGGGGGCACAGATACGCAGTATTTT. Protein product: CASSLGSGGTDTQYF.

This rearrangement joins TRBV5-1 to TRBJ2-7; 7 positions agree with TRBD2. With V trimmed by 2 bases and J by 3 bases, 8 bases remained unmatched. The CDR3 extends over 15 amino acids. CDR1 and CDR2 (germline): SGHRS, YFSETQ. The CDR3 DNA follows: TGCGCCAGCAGCTTAGAGACTAGCCAAATCTACGAGCAGTACTTC. Its translation is CASSLETSQIYEQYF.

The chain carries TRBV7-8 and TRBJ2-3; 14 nucleotides match TRBD2. The trim removed 5 bases at V and 4 bases at J, leaving 5 bases unmatched. The CDR3 spans 16 residues. The germline V gene encodes CDR1 SGHVS and CDR2 FQNEAQ. This CDR3 reads CASSPTSGRAADTQYF. In DNA form, the CDR3 reads TGTGCCAGCAGCCCGACTAGCGGGAGGGCCGCAGATACGCAGTATTTT. Full variable domain (outside the CDR3, taken from reference TRBV7-8 and TRBJ2-3): GAGVSQSPRYKVAKRGQDVALRCDPISGHVSLFWYQQALGQGPEFLTYFQNEAQLDKSGLPSDRFFAERPEGSVSTLKIQRTQQEDSAVYLCASSPTSGRAADTQYFGPGTRLTVL.

The gene calls are TRBV11-2 and TRBJ2-7; D might be TRBD1 (6 bases). The V and J ends lost 5 bases and 3 bases respectively, with 14 bases between them. CDR1 is SGHAT and CDR2 is FQNNGV in the germline V gene. This CDR3 contains 14 residues. The CDR3 reads CASSPGARGYEQYF. The DNA for the CDR3 is TGTGCCAGCAGCCCAGGGGCCAGGGGCTACGAGCAGTACTTC.

This clone was recorded once. The chain couples TRBV7-2 to TRBJ2-7; 13 nucleotides align to TRBD2. The germline V gene has CDR1 SGHTA and CDR2 FQGNSA. V was clipped by 1 base and J by 1 base; unmatched bases: 4. The CDR3 runs to 17 residues. CDR3: CASSLVGGLAGSYEQYF. CDR3 DNA sequence: TGTGCCAGCAGCTTAGTGGGGGGACTAGCGGGATCCTACGAGCAGTACTTC.

CDR3 loop: CASSPGTGVTYEQYF. CDR3 in DNA: TGTGCCAGCAGTCCCGGGACTGGGGTAACCTACGAGCAGTACTTC. V gene TRBV6-5 combines with J gene TRBJ2-7; a weak D match, TRBD2 (6 bases). The CDR3 runs 15 residues. V dropped 5 bases and J dropped 2 bases, with 16 bases sitting between them. Germline assignment: CDR1 MNHEY and CDR2 SVGAGI.

The chain recombines TRBV10-1 with TRBJ2-5, with a weak D call TRBD2 (5 bases). There are 15 residues in the CDR3. Trimming shortened V by 5 bases and J by 2 bases, and 15 bases separated the two germline ends. Germline CDR1 reads WNHNN; CDR2 reads SYGVQD (reference sequence). CDR3 amino acids: CASSLSGRAQETQYF. Here the CDR3 DNA reads TGCGCCAGCAGTCTGAGCGGAAGGGCTCAAGAGACCCAGTACTTC.